This TCR beta chain was sequenced in a study of glioma-infiltrating T cells after dendritic cell vaccination. Study information: Glioblastoma patients came from Phase I and II dendritic cell vaccination trials.

The sample's time point: after dendritic cell vaccination, including at tumor progression/relapse. Fresh-frozen tumor tissue and more than two years of survival data were available for all. Study findings and constraints: Longer survival after dendritic cell vaccination followed higher pretreatment TIL content.

Measured with immunoSEQ multiplex PCR; TCRdb has only the in-frame clones, and not every one. The repertoire holds approximately 91,000 clones, with about 81% as singletons. On this clone: Its specificity is not known.

The material sequenced was blood, taken after dendritic cell vaccination. The TCR was taken from a human donor with glioblastoma.

CDR3 DNA: TGTGCCAGCAGCTTAGGGGGGGGAAACATTCAGTACTTC. Its protein product is CASSLGGGNIQYF. This rearrangement joins TRBV7-9 to TRBJ2-4, with 7 bases that match TRBD2. This CDR3 has 13 residues. The germline gives CDR1 SEHNR, CDR2 FQNEAQ (reference sequence). Unmatched junction bases numbered 0, after V lost 1 base and J lost 6 bases.